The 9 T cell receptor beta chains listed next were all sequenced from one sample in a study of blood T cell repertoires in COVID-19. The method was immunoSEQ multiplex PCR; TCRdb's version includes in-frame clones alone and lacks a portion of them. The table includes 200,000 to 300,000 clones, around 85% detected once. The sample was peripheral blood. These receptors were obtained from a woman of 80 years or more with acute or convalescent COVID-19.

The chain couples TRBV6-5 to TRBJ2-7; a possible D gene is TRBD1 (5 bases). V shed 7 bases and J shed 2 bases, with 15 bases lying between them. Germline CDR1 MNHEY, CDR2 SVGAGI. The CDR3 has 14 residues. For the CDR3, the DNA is TGTGCCAGCACCAATCGTGGGGCTCCCTACGAGCAGTACTTC. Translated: CASTNRGAPYEQYF.

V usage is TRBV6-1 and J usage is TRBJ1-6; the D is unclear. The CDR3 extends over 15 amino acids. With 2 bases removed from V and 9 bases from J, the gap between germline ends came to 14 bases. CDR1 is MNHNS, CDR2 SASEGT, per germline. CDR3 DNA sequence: TGTGCCAGCAGTGAAAATGGAGGGCAAGTTTCACCCCTCCACTTT. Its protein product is CASSENGGQVSPLHF.

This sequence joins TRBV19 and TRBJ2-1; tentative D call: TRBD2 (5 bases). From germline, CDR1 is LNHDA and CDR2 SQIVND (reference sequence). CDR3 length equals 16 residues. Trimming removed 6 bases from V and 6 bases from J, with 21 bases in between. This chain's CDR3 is CASSSPGGPKGNEQFF. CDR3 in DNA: TGTGCCAGTAGCTCCCCTGGCGGGCCAAAAGGCAATGAGCAGTTCTTC.

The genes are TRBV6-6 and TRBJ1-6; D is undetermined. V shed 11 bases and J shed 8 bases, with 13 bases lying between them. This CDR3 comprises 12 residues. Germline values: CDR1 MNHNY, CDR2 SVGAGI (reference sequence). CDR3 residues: CAGGREDSPLHF. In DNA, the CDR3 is TGTGCCGGAGGAAGGGAGGATTCACCCCTCCACTTT.

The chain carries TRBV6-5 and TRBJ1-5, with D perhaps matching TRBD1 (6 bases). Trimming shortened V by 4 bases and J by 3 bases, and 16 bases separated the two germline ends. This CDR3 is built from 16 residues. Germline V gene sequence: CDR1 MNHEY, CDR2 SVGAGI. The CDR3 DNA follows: TGTGCCAGCAGTTCAACAACGGGGGGGGCCAATCAGCCCCAGCATTTT. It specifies CASSSTTGGANQPQHF.

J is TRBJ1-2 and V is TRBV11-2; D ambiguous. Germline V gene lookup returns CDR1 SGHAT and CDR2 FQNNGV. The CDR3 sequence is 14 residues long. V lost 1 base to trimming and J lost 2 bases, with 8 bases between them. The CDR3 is CASSLGAKNYGYTF. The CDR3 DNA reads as TGTGCCAGCAGCTTAGGCGCGAAGAACTATGGCTACACCTTC.

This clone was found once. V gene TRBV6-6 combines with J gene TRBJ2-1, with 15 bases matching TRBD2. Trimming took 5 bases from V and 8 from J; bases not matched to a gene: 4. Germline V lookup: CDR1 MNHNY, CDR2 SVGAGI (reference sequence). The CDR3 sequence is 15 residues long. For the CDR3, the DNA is TGTGCCAGCAGTCGGACTAGCGGGGGGGCGTATGAGCAGTTCTTC. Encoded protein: CASSRTSGGAYEQFF.

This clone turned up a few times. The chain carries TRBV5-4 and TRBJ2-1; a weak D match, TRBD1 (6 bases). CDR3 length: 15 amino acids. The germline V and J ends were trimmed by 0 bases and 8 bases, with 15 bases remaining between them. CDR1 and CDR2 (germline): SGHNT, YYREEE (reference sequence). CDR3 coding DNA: TGTGCCAGCAGCTTGGCTGGGACACTTTCTCATGAGCAGTTCTTC. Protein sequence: CASSLAGTLSHEQFF.

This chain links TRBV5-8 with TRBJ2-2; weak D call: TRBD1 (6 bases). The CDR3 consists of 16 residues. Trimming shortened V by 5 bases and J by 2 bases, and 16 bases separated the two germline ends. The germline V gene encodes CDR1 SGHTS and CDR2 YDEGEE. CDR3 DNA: TGTGCCAGCAGACTTCGCCGGGACACCAACACCGGGGAGCTGTTTTTT. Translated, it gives CASRLRRDTNTGELFF.